The clone carrying this T cell receptor (beta chain) was observed a handful of times. The antigen is unknown. Findings and limits, study-wide: Tumor-infiltrating Treg TCR alpha and beta sequences overlapped most with tumor naive CD4+ T cells, then blood naive. The TCR gene usage of tumor memory CD4+ T cells clustered together with blood and lymph node memory CD4+ cells and with lymph node naive CD4+ cells.

CD25-based Treg depletion was applied to purified naive CD4+ T cells. After constant-region reverse-primer amplification, full-length variable regions underwent semi-nested PCR with Nested Universal Primer A. TCRdb re-derived calls from the 5' RACE reads in MiXCR, one entry per CDR3 protein. The table includes over 50,000 distinct CDR3 sequences, roughly 30% detected once. Per germline, CDR1 SGHTA and CDR2 FQGTGA. J was trimmed by 3 bases and V by 7 bases; bases with no gene match: 9. This CDR3 has 16 amino acids. The clonotype originates from a female donor with breast cancer. The sequenced sample consisted of tumor-infiltrating naive CD4+ T cells sorted from the breast tumor. This sample's subset: naive CD4+ T cells, CD4+CD45RA+CD25-. The genes are TRBV7-3 and TRBJ2-1; TRBD2 agrees at 10 bases. The CDR3 loop reads CASNALVAGGYNEQFF. The CDR3, as DNA: TGTGCCAGCAACGCTCTGGTAGCGGGGGGCTACAATGAGCAGTTCTTC.